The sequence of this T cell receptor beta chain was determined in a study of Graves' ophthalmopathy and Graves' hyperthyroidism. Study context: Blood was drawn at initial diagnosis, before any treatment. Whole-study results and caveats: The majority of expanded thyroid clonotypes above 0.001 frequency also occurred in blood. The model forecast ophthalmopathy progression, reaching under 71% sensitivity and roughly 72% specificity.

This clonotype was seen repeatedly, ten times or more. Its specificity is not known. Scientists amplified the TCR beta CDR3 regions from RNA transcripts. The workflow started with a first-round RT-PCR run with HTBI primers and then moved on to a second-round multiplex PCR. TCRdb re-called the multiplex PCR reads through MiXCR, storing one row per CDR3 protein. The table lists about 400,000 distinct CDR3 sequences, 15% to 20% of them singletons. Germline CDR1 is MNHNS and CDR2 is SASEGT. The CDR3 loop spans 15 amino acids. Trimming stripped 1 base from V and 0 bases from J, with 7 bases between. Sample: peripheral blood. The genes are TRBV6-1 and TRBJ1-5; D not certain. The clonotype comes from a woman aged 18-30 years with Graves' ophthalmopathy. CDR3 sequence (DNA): TGTGCCAGCAGTGAAGATCGGATTAGCAATCAGCCCCAGCATTTT. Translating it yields CASSEDRISNQPQHF.